The next 12 T cell receptor beta chains were all read from a single sample in a study of T-cell reconstitution after alpha-beta-depleted transplantation in children. The authors prepared the TCRbeta library with unique molecular identifiers. TCRdb reprocessed the PCR reads via MiXCR and lists one record per CDR3 protein. Among hundreds of thousands of distinct CDR3 sequences, around a tenth were seen once, and the ten largest hold roughly a quarter. Material: peripheral blood, obtained 180 days after TCRalphabeta/CD19-depleted stem cell transplant. These receptors all stem from a male patient between 2 and 10 years old who had a stem cell transplant for chronic granulomatous disease, so the T cells may come from the graft donor.

This clonotype occurred many times. The rearrangement links TRBV27 to TRBJ1-1; no clear D. CDR3 length: 13 residues. Germline values: CDR1 MNHEY, CDR2 SMNVEV (reference sequence). V lost 3 bases to trimming and J lost 1 base, with 6 bases between them. This CDR3 is CASSFAENTEAFF. CDR3 in DNA: TGTGCCAGCAGTTTCGCAGAGAACACTGAAGCTTTCTTT.

This clonotype was observed at least ten times. The chain joins TRBV7-6 to TRBJ2-2; no clear D. The V and J ends lost 2 bases and 0 bases respectively, with 13 bases between them. The CDR3 is 17 amino acids. The germline V gene has CDR1 SGHVS and CDR2 FNYEAQ. The CDR3 here is CASSLNSFWSNTGELFF. CDR3 sequence (DNA): TGTGCCAGCAGCTTAAACTCTTTTTGGTCGAACACCGGGGAGCTGTTTTTT.

This clonotype came up many times. The chain links TRBV6-5 to TRBJ1-1; the D gene is possibly TRBD1 (5 bases). Between the trimmed V and J ends, which lost 0 bases and 10 bases, there was a span of 15 bases. Germline values: CDR1 MNHEY, CDR2 SVGAGI. The length of the CDR3 is 14 residues. The CDR3 region is CASSYSEVGRGAFF. The CDR3 DNA sequence: TGTGCCAGCAGTTACTCGGAGGTGGGGCGAGGAGCTTTCTTT.

Details on this clonotype: This may be a read error, as it is one base from a much larger clone. V is TRBV5-1 and J is TRBJ2-3, with D tentatively TRBD2 (5 bases). CDR3 length equals 13 residues. Per germline, CDR1 SGHRS and CDR2 YFSETQ. The CDR3 sequence is CASTGWPTDMQYF. The CDR3 DNA reads as TGCGCCAGCACGGGGTGGCCCACAGATATGCAGTATTTT. Supplemented by reference TRBV5-1 and TRBJ2-3, the full variable domain reads KAGVTQTPRYLIKTRGQQVTLSCSPISGHRSVSWYQQTPGQGLQFLFEYFSETQRNKGNFPGRFSGRQFSNSRSEMNVSTLELGDSALYLCASTGWPTDMQYFGPGTRLTVL.

This clonotype was seen ten or more times. The CDR3 sequence is CASLRAERTYEQYF. The CDR3 nucleotides read TGTGCCAGCCTAAGGGCAGAAAGGACCTACGAGCAGTACTTC. The genes are TRBV2 and TRBJ2-7; D is ambiguous. The CDR3 consists of 14 residues. Per germline, CDR1 SNHLY and CDR2 FYNNEI. Trimming left V 8 bases short and J 2 bases short, with 16 bases between.

This clonotype was seen repeatedly, ten times or more. This rearrangement joins TRBV5-1 to TRBJ2-1; 13 positions match TRBD2. Trimming removed 4 bases from V and 4 bases from J; junction bases left unmatched: 2. The CDR3 totals 15 residues. Germline loops: CDR1 SGHRS, CDR2 YFSETQ. The chain's CDR3 is CASSQGLAGYNEQFF. Written as DNA, the CDR3 is TGCGCCAGCAGCCAGGGACTAGCGGGATACAATGAGCAGTTCTTC.

This clonotype has a count of ten or more. The chain is built from TRBV5-1 and TRBJ2-2; 12 bases map to TRBD1. V shed 3 bases and J 4 bases; nucleotides not matched to a gene: 4. The CDR3 length is 16 residues. Germline-derived CDR1 and CDR2 are SGHRS and YFSETQ. CDR3 residues: CASSWGQGAVTGELFF. DNA for the CDR3: TGCGCCAGCAGCTGGGGACAGGGGGCGGTCACCGGGGAGCTGTTTTTT.

This clonotype was seen at least ten times. The rearrangement uses TRBV10-3 and TRBJ2-1, with TRBD2 identical over 8 bases. V lost 6 bases, J lost 7 bases, and 11 bases stayed unmatched. In germline, CDR1 is ENHRY, CDR2 SYGVKD. The CDR3 covers 15 residues. The CDR3 region has the DNA TGTGCCATCAGCCCCAAAACTAGCGGAACGAATGAGCAGTTCTTC. Protein sequence: CAISPKTSGTNEQFF.

At least ten counts were recorded for this clonotype. This sequence joins TRBV20-1 and TRBJ2-1, with D tentatively TRBD1 or TRBD2 (5 bases each). V was cut by 0 bases and J by 4 bases, with 16 bases left in between. The CDR3 is made up of 16 amino acids. Per germline, CDR1 DFQATT and CDR2 SNEGSKA (reference sequence). CDR3 nucleotides: TGCAGTGCTAGAGATCTGGGACGGCCCTTATACAATGAGCAGTTCTTC. Its translation is CSARDLGRPLYNEQFF.

In its sample, this clonotype was seen a few times. This chain uses TRBV5-5 with TRBJ2-1; TRBD2 is a possible D gene (6 bases). Trimming took off 6 bases at V and 4 bases at J, with 17 bases between the two ends. Germline CDR1 and CDR2: SGHKS and YYEKEE (reference sequence). The CDR3 has 15 residues. CDR3 sequence: CASTIPGLLYNEQFF. The CDR3 nucleotides are TGTGCCAGCACCATACCGGGACTCCTTTACAATGAGCAGTTCTTC.

The table lists this clonotype with many counts. V is TRBV20-1 and J is TRBJ2-7; 10 positions match TRBD2. The V and J ends lost 0 bases and 4 bases, in that order; junction bases with no gene match: 0. The CDR3 runs to 13 residues. Germline V gives CDR1 DFQATT, CDR2 SNEGSKA (reference sequence). The chain's CDR3 is CSARDSGRYEQYF. The CDR3 DNA reads TGCAGTGCTAGAGATAGCGGGAGGTACGAGCAGTACTTC.

Many counts were recorded for this clonotype. This rearrangement joins TRBV5-1 to TRBJ2-1, with 12 bases matching TRBD1. This CDR3 spans 16 amino acids. Germline CDR1 reads SGHRS; CDR2 reads YFSETQ. V trimming: 0 bases; J trimming: 8 bases; junction bases outside the gene matches: 6. Written as DNA, the CDR3 is TGCGCCAGCAGCTTGGGGGACAGGGGGCCGTTCGATGAGCAGTTCTTC. Translation: CASSLGDRGPFDEQFF.